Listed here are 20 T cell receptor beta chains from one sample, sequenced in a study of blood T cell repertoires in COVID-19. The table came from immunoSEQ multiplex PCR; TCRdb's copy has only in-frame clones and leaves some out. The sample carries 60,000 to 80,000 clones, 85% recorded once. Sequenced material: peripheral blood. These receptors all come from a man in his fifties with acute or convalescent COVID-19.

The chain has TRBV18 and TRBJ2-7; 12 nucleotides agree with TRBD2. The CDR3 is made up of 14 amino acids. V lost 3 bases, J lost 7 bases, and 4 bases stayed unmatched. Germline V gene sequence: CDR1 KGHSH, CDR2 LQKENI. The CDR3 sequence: CASSPPGLAGEQYF. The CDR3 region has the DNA TGTGCCAGCTCACCTCCGGGACTAGCGGGTGAGCAGTACTTC.

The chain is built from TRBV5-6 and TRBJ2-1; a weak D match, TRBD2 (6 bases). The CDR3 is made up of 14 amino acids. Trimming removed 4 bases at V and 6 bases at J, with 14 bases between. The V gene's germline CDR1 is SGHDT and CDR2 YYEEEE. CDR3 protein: CASSPGLDLNEQFF. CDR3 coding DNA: TGTGCCAGCAGCCCGGGACTCGATCTCAATGAGCAGTTCTTC.

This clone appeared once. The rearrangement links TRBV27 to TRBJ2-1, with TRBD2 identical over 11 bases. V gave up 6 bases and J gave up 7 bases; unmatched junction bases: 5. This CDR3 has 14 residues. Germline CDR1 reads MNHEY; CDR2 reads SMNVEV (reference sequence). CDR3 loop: CASRLAGEWNEQFF. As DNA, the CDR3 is TGTGCCAGCAGACTAGCGGGGGAATGGAATGAGCAGTTCTTC.

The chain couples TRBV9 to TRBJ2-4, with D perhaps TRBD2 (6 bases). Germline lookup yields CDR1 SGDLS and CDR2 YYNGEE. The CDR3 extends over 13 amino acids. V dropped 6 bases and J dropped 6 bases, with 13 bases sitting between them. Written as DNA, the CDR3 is TGTGCCAGCACCGGGGATAGCGGAAACATTCAGTACTTC. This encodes CASTGDSGNIQYF.

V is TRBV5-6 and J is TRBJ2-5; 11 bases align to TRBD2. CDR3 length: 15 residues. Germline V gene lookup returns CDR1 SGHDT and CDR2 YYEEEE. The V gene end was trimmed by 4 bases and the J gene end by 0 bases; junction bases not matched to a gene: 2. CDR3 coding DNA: TGTGCCAGCAGCCCACTAGCGGGGGACCAAGAGACCCAGTACTTC. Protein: CASSPLAGDQETQYF.

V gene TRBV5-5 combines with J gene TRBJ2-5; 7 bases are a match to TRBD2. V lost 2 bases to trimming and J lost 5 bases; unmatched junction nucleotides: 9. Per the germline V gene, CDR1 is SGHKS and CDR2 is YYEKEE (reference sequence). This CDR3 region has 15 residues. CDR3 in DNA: TGTGCCAGCAGCTTTGGAGGGACCGGGGGGGAGACCCAGTACTTC. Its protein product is CASSFGGTGGETQYF. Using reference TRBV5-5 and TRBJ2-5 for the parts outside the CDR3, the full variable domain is DAGVTQSPTHLIKTRGQQVTLRCSPISGHKSVSWYQQVLGQGPQFIFQYYEKEERGRGNFPDRFSARQFPNYSSELNVNALLLGDSALYLCASSFGGTGGETQYFGPGTRLLVL.

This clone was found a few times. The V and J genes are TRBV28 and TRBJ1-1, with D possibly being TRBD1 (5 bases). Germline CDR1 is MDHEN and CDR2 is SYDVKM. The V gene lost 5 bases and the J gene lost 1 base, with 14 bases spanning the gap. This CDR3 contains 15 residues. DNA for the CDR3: TGTGCCAGCAGTCCTCAGGGAAGGCAGAACACTGAAGCTTTCTTT. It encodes CASSPQGRQNTEAFF.

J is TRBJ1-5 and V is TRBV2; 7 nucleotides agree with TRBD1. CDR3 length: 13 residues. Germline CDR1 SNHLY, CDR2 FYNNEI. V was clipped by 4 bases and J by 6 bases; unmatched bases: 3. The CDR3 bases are TGTGCCAGCAGTGGACAGGGCGCTCAGCCCCAGCATTTT. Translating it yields CASSGQGAQPQHF.

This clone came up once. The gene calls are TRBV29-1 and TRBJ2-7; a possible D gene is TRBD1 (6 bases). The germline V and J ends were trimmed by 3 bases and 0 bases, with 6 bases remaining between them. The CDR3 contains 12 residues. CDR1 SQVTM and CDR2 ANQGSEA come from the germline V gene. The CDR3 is CSVETGSYEQYF. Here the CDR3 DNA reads TGCAGCGTTGAGACAGGCTCCTACGAGCAGTACTTC.

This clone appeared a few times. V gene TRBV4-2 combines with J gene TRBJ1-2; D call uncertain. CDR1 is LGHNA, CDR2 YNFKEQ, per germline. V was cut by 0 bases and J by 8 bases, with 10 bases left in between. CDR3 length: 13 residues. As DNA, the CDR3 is TGTGCCAGCAGCCAAGAATTGGAGGGAGGCTACACCTTC. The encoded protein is CASSQELEGGYTF.

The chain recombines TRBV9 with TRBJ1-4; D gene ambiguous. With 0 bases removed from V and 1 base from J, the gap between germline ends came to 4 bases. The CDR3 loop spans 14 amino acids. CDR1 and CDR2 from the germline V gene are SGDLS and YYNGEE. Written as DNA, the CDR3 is TGTGCCAGCAGCGTAGGCGTAACTAATGAAAAACTGTTTTTT. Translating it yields CASSVGVTNEKLFF. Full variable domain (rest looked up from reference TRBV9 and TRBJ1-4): DSGVTQTPKHLITATGQRVTLRCSPRSGDLSVYWYQQSLDQGLQFLIQYYNGEERAKGNILERFSAQQFPDLHSELNLSSLELGDSALYFCASSVGVTNEKLFFGSGTQLSVL.

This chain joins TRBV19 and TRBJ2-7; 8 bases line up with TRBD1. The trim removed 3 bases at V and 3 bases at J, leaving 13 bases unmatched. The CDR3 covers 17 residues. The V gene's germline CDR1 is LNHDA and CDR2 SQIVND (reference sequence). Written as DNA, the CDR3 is TGTGCCAGTAGTATGGGACTTGGACAGGGCCCCGACTACGAGCAGTACTTC. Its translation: CASSMGLGQGPDYEQYF.

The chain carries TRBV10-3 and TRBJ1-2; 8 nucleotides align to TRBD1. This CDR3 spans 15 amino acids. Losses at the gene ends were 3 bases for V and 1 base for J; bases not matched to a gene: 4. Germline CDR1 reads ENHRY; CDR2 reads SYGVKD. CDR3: CAISEFTGGNYGYTF. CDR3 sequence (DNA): TGTGCCATCAGTGAATTCACAGGGGGTAACTATGGCTACACCTTC.

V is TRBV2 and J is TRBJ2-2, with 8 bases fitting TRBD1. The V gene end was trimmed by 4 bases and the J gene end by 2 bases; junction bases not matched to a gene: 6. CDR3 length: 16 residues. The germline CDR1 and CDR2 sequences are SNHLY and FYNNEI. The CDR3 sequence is CASSGLQGVNTGELFF. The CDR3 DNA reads TGTGCCAGCAGTGGTCTACAGGGGGTCAACACCGGGGAGCTGTTTTTT.

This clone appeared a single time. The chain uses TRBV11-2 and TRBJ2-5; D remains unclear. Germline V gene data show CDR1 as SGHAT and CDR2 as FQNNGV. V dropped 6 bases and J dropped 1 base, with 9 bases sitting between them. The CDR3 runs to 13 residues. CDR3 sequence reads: CASRGTVQETQYF. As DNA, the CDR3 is TGTGCCAGCAGGGGCACCGTCCAAGAGACCCAGTACTTC. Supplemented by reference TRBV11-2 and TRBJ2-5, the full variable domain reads EAGVAQSPRYKIIEKRQSVAFWCNPISGHATLYWYQQILGQGPKLLIQFQNNGVVDDSQLPKDRFSAERLKGVDSTLKIQPAKLEDSAVYLCASRGTVQETQYFGPGTRLLVL.

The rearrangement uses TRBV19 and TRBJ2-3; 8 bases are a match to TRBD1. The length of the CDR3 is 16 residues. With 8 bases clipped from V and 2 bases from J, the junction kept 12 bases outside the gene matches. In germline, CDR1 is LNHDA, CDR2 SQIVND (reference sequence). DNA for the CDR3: TGTGCCAGTCGGACAGGGACTCGTGATATCACAGATACGCAGTATTTT. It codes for CASRTGTRDITDTQYF.

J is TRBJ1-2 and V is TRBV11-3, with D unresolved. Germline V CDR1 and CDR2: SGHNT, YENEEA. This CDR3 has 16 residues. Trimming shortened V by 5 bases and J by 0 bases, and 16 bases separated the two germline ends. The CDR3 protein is CASSPKRRSANYGYTF. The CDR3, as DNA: TGTGCCAGCAGCCCCAAGCGCCGGTCAGCTAACTATGGCTACACCTTC.

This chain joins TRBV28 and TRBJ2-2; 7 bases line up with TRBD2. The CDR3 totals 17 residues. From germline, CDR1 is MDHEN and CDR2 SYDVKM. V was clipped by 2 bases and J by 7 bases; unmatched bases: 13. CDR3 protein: CASSLGPWRGNDGELFF. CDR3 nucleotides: TGTGCCAGCAGTTTAGGACCGTGGCGGGGGAATGACGGGGAGCTGTTTTTT.

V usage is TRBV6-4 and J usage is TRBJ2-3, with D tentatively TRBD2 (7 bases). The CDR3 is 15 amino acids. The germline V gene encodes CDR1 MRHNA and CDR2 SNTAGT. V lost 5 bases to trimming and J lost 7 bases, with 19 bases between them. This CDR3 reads CASSPQGGGLNTQYF. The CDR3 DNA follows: TGTGCCAGCAGTCCCCAAGGGGGGGGCTTGAATACGCAGTATTTT.

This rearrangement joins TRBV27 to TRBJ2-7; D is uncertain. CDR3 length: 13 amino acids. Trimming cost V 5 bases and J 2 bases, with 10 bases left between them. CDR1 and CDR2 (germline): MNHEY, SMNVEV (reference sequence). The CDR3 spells CASSAVPPYEQYV. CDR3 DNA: TGTGCCAGCAGTGCGGTTCCCCCCTACGAGCAGTACGTC.